Here is one TCR beta chain with its context. This sample was included in a study of blood T cell repertoires in COVID-19. Study overall: Samples of COVID-19 (acute and convalescent) were obtained from the United States, Italy and Spain. The cDNA or gDNA used as material had been derived from T cells, B-cell-depleted T cells, or PBMCs.

Germline CDR1 is MGHDK and CDR2 is SYGVNS. This CDR3 contains 15 residues. V was pared by 6 bases and J by 2 bases, with 16 bases between. Authors' methods: By means of reference gene primer amplification, nucleated cell counts were estimated. Using immunoSEQ multiplex PCR, the repertoire was profiled, and TCRdb retains in-frame clones only, with some absent. That table is the source of V, J and clone size, and D and trimming were worked out from the DNA. The sample lists 40,000 to 60,000 clones; 80% to 90% were seen once. This chain links TRBV25-1 with TRBJ1-1; tentative D call: TRBD1 (5 bases). This clonotype was obtained from a human donor in a cohort sampled during active COVID-19. The sample comprised peripheral blood. CDR3 nucleotides: TGTGCCAGCAGCGGGACTTCCTTCACCAACACTGAAGCTTTCTTT. Amino acids: CASSGTSFTNTEAFF.